This T cell receptor (beta chain) was retrieved from a study of radiotherapy plus CTLA-4 blockade in lung cancer. Study-wide context: Patients showed objective responses in about 20% of cases and disease control in about 30%. Study results and caveats: Expansion of tumor-derived TCR clones was observed in blood after radiotherapy plus ipilimumab. The best prediction of response reportedly came from early blood T cell clone dynamics, with interferon-beta.

TCRdb keeps only in-frame clones here, not all; method: immunoSEQ multiplex PCR. Of about 99,000 clones detected, about 91% appear once; the ten largest clones hold 4.5% to 5%. A remark on this clone: Its matching antigen is unknown.

The CDR3 loop spans 15 amino acids. From germline, CDR1 is SNHLY and CDR2 FYNNEI. Trimming took 7 bases from V and 2 from J; bases not matched to a gene: 6. Sample: peripheral blood, taken from a patient treated with radiotherapy plus ipilimumab. The receptor's source is a human donor with non-small cell lung cancer that progressed on radiotherapy plus ipilimumab. This chain links TRBV2 with TRBJ2-1; the match to TRBD2 covers 9 bases. The CDR3 is CASTLLAGAYNEQFF. CDR3 sequence (DNA): TGTGCCAGCACGCTGTTAGCGGGAGCCTACAATGAGCAGTTCTTC.